Following are 2 T cell receptor beta chains from one sample sequenced in a study of blood T cell repertoires in COVID-19. Produced via immunoSEQ multiplex PCR; TCRdb's table is partial and in-frame only. The repertoire holds about 240,000 clones, with approximately 83% as singletons. The source material was peripheral blood. These TCRs come from a woman aged 80 or older with acute or convalescent COVID-19.

The chain has TRBV3-1 (or the pseudogene TRBV3-2) and TRBJ2-1; 7 nucleotides line up with TRBD2. The V segment lost 1 base and the J segment 8 bases; nucleotides outside the gene matches: 11. CDR1 is LGHDT, CDR2 YNNKEL, per germline (reference sequence). The CDR3 totals 16 residues. CDR3 loop: CASSQGGGPGGDEQFF. The CDR3 DNA reads as TGTGCCAGCAGCCAAGGGGGGGGACCCGGAGGGGATGAGCAGTTCTTC.

The gene calls are TRBV9 and TRBJ1-1; 8 positions match TRBD1. With 0 bases clipped from V and 1 base from J, the junction kept 8 bases outside the gene matches. Germline lookup yields CDR1 SGDLS and CDR2 YYNGEE. The CDR3 extends over 17 amino acids. The CDR3 region is CASSVGDGTGKNTEAFF. In nucleotides, the CDR3 is TGTGCCAGCAGCGTAGGGGATGGGACAGGAAAGAACACTGAAGCTTTCTTT.